This entry is about one T cell receptor (beta chain). Its antigen is unidentified. Authors' analysis steps: Filtering differed, since immunoSEQ gave only junction sequences and no quality scores. The protocol was immunoSEQ multiplex PCR, while the TCRdb copy is restricted to in-frame clones and leaves out a portion. V and J calls and clone size come straight from that table; D and trimming were deduced from the DNA. Among about 1.5 million clones listed, 95% to 99% were seen once. Per germline, CDR1 LNHNV and CDR2 YYDKDF (reference sequence). With 0 bases removed from V and 2 bases from J, the gap between germline ends came to 7 bases. The CDR3 loop spans 14 amino acids. The sample originates from a study of shared clonotypes between healthy human individuals. Study findings and constraints: Sampling covered blood only; tissue repertoires likely differ. Clonotype sharing across donors was expected to vary with sequencing depth.

This TCR came from a man under 40 in good health. Sequences were obtained from naive CD4+ T cells sorted from blood. The subset was: CD45RA+ positively selected. The V gene is TRBV15, the J gene TRBJ1-2; no clear D. CDR3 residues: CATSREAINYGYTF. The CDR3 nucleotides read TGTGCCACCAGCAGAGAAGCGATCAACTATGGCTACACCTTC.